A single sample gave rise to the 25 T cell receptor beta chains below, sequenced in a study of blood T cell repertoires in COVID-19. Clones were sequenced by immunoSEQ multiplex PCR, and TCRdb holds only the in-frame ones, with some missing. The sample holds under 85,000 clones, approximately 83% seen once. The source material was peripheral blood. Source of these receptors: a man at least 80 years old with acute or convalescent COVID-19.

This clone was counted a single time. This rearrangement joins TRBV5-4 to TRBJ2-7; D is possibly TRBD1 (5 bases). The V end lost 4 bases, the J end lost 2 bases, and 10 bases lay between the germline ends. The CDR3 extends over 13 amino acids. Germline V gene data show CDR1 as SGHNT and CDR2 as YYREEE (reference sequence). The CDR3 sequence is CASSVGPTYEQYF. The CDR3 DNA reads as TGTGCCAGCAGCGTGGGGCCCACCTACGAGCAGTACTTC.

On this clone itself: This sample also contains other DNA sequences that code for the same CDR3. V is TRBV18 and J is TRBJ1-2; the match to TRBD1 covers 11 bases. V lost 3 bases, J lost 4 bases, and 1 base stayed unmatched. The CDR3 consists of 14 residues. Germline CDR1 reads KGHSH; CDR2 reads LQKENI. DNA of the CDR3: TGTGCCAGCTCACCCGGGACAGGGGGCTATGGCTACACCTTC. Translation gives CASSPGTGGYGYTF.

This clone was observed a few times. The chain combines TRBV11-3 with TRBJ2-3; no clear D gene. Germline assignment: CDR1 SGHNT and CDR2 YENEEA. The CDR3 has 14 amino acids. The V and J ends lost 5 bases and 0 bases respectively, with 9 bases between them. The CDR3, as DNA: TGTGCCAGCAGCGTTTGGCGGAGCACAGATACGCAGTATTTT. Amino acid sequence: CASSVWRSTDTQYF.

V and J are TRBV5-6 and TRBJ2-1, with 11 bases that match TRBD2. V was pared by 3 bases and J by 0 bases, with 8 bases of the junction left unmatched. Germline V CDR1 and CDR2: SGHDT, YYEEEE. The CDR3 spans 18 residues. This chain's CDR3 is CASSWTSGPLSSYNEQFF. The CDR3 DNA reads TGTGCCAGCAGCTGGACTAGCGGGCCCCTGAGCTCCTACAATGAGCAGTTCTTC.

This sequence joins TRBV9 and TRBJ2-1, with TRBD1 matching 7 bases. Trimming removed 3 bases from V and 7 bases from J; junction bases left unmatched: 4. This CDR3 spans 13 amino acids. Germline V gene sequence: CDR1 SGDLS, CDR2 YYNGEE. CDR3 bases: TGTGCCAGCAGCGAAGACAGGGCGAATGAGCAGTTCTTC. This codes for CASSEDRANEQFF.

The chain joins TRBV7-9 to TRBJ1-4; 10 nucleotides align to TRBD1. CDR1 is SEHNR and CDR2 is FQNEAQ in the germline V gene (reference sequence). Trimming at V came to 7 bases and at J to 3 bases, leaving 14 bases not matched to a gene. This CDR3 region has 18 residues. The CDR3 DNA reads as TGTGCCAGCACTTCGCGGAGGGGACAGGGGCACTCTAATGAAAAACTGTTTTTT. Encoded protein: CASTSRRGQGHSNEKLFF.

This rearrangement joins TRBV5-4 to TRBJ2-7; TRBD2 aligns across 7 bases. Unmatched junction bases numbered 6, after V lost 0 bases and J lost 9 bases. This CDR3 region has 13 residues. Germline V CDR1 and CDR2: SGHNT, YYREEE (reference sequence). CDR3 coding DNA: TGTGCCAGCAGCTTGGCCGGGGGGAGCGCGCAGTACTTC. This encodes CASSLAGGSAQYF.

The rearrangement uses TRBV30 and TRBJ2-2; no clear D. V was cut by 3 bases and J by 7 bases, with 9 bases left in between. Germline CDR1 GTSNPN, CDR2 SVGIG (reference sequence). This CDR3 region has 12 residues. The CDR3 spells CAWSATGGELFF. The CDR3 bases are TGTGCCTGGAGCGCAACCGGCGGGGAGCTGTTTTTT.

The J gene is TRBJ2-1, the V gene TRBV27, with TRBD2 identical over 10 bases. The CDR3 is made up of 15 amino acids. Losses at the gene ends were 2 bases for V and 4 bases for J; bases not matched to a gene: 2. From germline, CDR1 is MNHEY and CDR2 SMNVEV (reference sequence). The CDR3 DNA reads as TGTGCCAGCAGTTTAAGGACTAGCGGTTACAATGAGCAGTTCTTC. It translates to CASSLRTSGYNEQFF.

The CDR3 sequence: CAISDRQGFNEKLFF. DNA for the CDR3: TGTGCCATCAGTGACAGGCAGGGCTTTAATGAAAAACTGTTTTTT. This chain joins TRBV10-3 and TRBJ1-4; a possible D gene is TRBD1 (5 bases). Between the trimmed V and J ends, which lost 3 bases and 4 bases, there was a span of 12 bases. The CDR3 contains 15 residues. Germline V gene data show CDR1 as ENHRY and CDR2 as SYGVKD.

DNA of the CDR3: TGTGCCAGTAGGCTAGGGGTTACTAGCACAGATACGCAGTATTTT. Amino acids: CASRLGVTSTDTQYF. This chain joins TRBV19 and TRBJ2-3; D is perhaps TRBD1 (5 bases). Per germline, CDR1 LNHDA and CDR2 SQIVND (reference sequence). V was trimmed by 6 bases and J by 0 bases, leaving 13 bases between them. The CDR3 runs to 15 residues.

The chain couples TRBV19 to TRBJ1-1; D is uncertain. The CDR3 runs 15 residues. V was trimmed by 5 bases and J by 4 bases, leaving 17 bases between them. CDR1 LNHDA and CDR2 SQIVND come from the germline V gene (reference sequence). As DNA, the CDR3 is TGTGCCAGTAGTCTTAACTCCGGCGGTACCACTGAAGCTTTCTTT. It specifies CASSLNSGGTTEAFF.

The chain couples TRBV9 to TRBJ2-1, with TRBD2 identical over 8 bases. CDR1 is SGDLS and CDR2 is YYNGEE in the germline V gene. This CDR3 comprises 16 residues. The junction had 11 bases not matched to a gene; V was cut back by 5 bases and J by 4 bases. The chain's CDR3 is CASSFGSSGGYNEQFF. The CDR3 DNA follows: TGTGCCAGCAGTTTCGGCTCGAGCGGGGGTTACAATGAGCAGTTCTTC.

The chain combines TRBV14 with TRBJ1-1; no clear D gene. Trimming left V 0 bases short and J 1 base short, with 3 bases between. Germline assignment: CDR1 SGHDN and CDR2 FVKESK. There are 13 residues in the CDR3. The CDR3 bases are TGTGCCAGCAGCCAAGAACAGAACACTGAAGCTTTCTTT. Amino acid sequence: CASSQEQNTEAFF. Full variable domain (outside the CDR3, taken from reference TRBV14 and TRBJ1-1): EAGVTQFPSHSVIEKGQTVTLRCDPISGHDNLYWYRRVMGKEIKFLLHFVKESKQDESGMPNNRFLAERTGGTYSTLKVQPAELEDSGVYFCASSQEQNTEAFFGQGTRLTVV.

This chain joins TRBV6-5 and TRBJ2-7, with a tentative D call TRBD2 (6 bases). This CDR3 is 13 amino acids long. Germline-derived CDR1 and CDR2 are MNHEY and SVGAGI. Trimming left V 8 bases short and J 3 bases short, with 14 bases between. The CDR3 region has the DNA TGTGCCAGCCGGGGAGCGGGTCTCTACGAGCAGTACTTC. This gives the protein CASRGAGLYEQYF.

The chain links TRBV6-5 to TRBJ2-3; unclear D gene. Per germline, CDR1 MNHEY and CDR2 SVGAGI. The V and J ends lost 4 bases and 0 bases respectively, with 2 bases between them. The CDR3 is made up of 12 amino acids. CDR3 sequence reads: CASSSSTDTQYF. CDR3 DNA sequence: TGTGCCAGCAGTTCAAGCACAGATACGCAGTATTTT.

V gene TRBV5-1 combines with J gene TRBJ2-7; 10 bases fit TRBD2. This CDR3 has 20 residues. V was pared by 0 bases and J by 0 bases, with 15 bases of the junction left unmatched. The germline gives CDR1 SGHRS, CDR2 YFSETQ. Here the CDR3 reads CASSLEPGTSVTLSSYEQYF. CDR3 bases: TGCGCCAGCAGCTTGGAACCCGGGACTAGCGTTACCTTGAGCTCCTACGAGCAGTACTTC. The complete variable domain, with remaining parts taken from reference TRBV5-1 and TRBJ2-7, reads KAGVTQTPRYLIKTRGQQVTLSCSPISGHRSVSWYQQTPGQGLQFLFEYFSETQRNKGNFPGRFSGRQFSNSRSEMNVSTLELGDSALYLCASSLEPGTSVTLSSYEQYFGPGTRLTVT.

The chain has TRBV24-1 and TRBJ1-2, with TRBD1 as a possible D gene (6 bases). Germline V gene data show CDR1 as KGHDR and CDR2 as SFDVKD. The V gene lost 1 base and the J gene lost 4 bases, with 15 bases spanning the gap. CDR3 length: 16 amino acids. The CDR3 sequence: CATSDLPGKGVYGYTF. The CDR3 bases are TGTGCCACCAGTGATTTACCGGGAAAGGGGGTCTATGGCTACACCTTC.

The chain links TRBV10-2 to TRBJ2-7, with 7 bases lining up with TRBD1. Germline CDR1 and CDR2: WSHSY and SAAADI. The V and J ends lost 6 bases and 2 bases, in that order; junction bases with no gene match: 7. This CDR3 is built from 14 residues. The CDR3 sequence is CASRGMGQTYEQYF. The CDR3 nucleotides are TGCGCCAGCAGAGGTATGGGACAGACCTACGAGCAGTACTTC.

This clone was counted a few times. V gene TRBV6-5 combines with J gene TRBJ1-1, with TRBD1 identical over 10 bases. The CDR3 has 16 residues. The junction had 7 bases not matched to a gene; V was cut back by 4 bases and J by 2 bases. CDR1 is MNHEY and CDR2 is SVGAGI in the germline V gene. The CDR3 region is CASSSRTGGLNTEAFF. The CDR3 DNA is TGTGCCAGCAGTTCGAGGACAGGGGGTCTAAACACTGAAGCTTTCTTT.

The rearrangement joins TRBV27 to TRBJ2-2; 7 nucleotides line up with TRBD1. There are 14 residues in the CDR3. Per germline, CDR1 MNHEY and CDR2 SMNVEV (reference sequence). The V segment lost 4 bases and the J segment 7 bases; nucleotides outside the gene matches: 6. The CDR3 sequence: CASSSLAGGGELFF. The CDR3 DNA reads TGTGCCAGCAGTTCGCTGGCAGGGGGCGGGGAGCTGTTTTTT.

The chain links TRBV14 to TRBJ1-1; 7 bases fit TRBD1. Germline CDR1 is SGHDN and CDR2 is FVKESK. This CDR3 is built from 16 residues. V lost 5 bases and J lost 1; bases outside the gene matches: 10. The CDR3 is CASSIWTGTGNTEAFF. CDR3 in DNA: TGTGCCAGCAGCATTTGGACAGGAACGGGGAACACTGAAGCTTTCTTT.

The gene calls are TRBV5-1 and TRBJ2-7; TRBD1 matches 7 bases. Per germline, CDR1 SGHRS and CDR2 YFSETQ. This CDR3 region has 12 residues. With 4 bases clipped from V and 6 bases from J, the junction kept 4 bases outside the gene matches. CDR3 region: CASSEDRREQYF. CDR3 DNA sequence: TGCGCCAGCAGCGAGGACAGGCGCGAGCAGTACTTC.

This clone is a singleton in its sample. CDR3 sequence (DNA): TGCGCCAGCAGCCCACAGGGGGCGCTGAACTATGGCTACACCTTC. Translated, it gives CASSPQGALNYGYTF. The J gene is TRBJ1-2, the V gene TRBV5-1; 9 positions agree with TRBD1. Germline lookup yields CDR1 SGHRS and CDR2 YFSETQ. Trimming cost V 4 bases and J 2 bases; bases outside gene matches: 6. The CDR3 consists of 15 residues. The whole variable domain, remainder taken from reference TRBV5-1 and TRBJ1-2, is KAGVTQTPRYLIKTRGQQVTLSCSPISGHRSVSWYQQTPGQGLQFLFEYFSETQRNKGNFPGRFSGRQFSNSRSEMNVSTLELGDSALYLCASSPQGALNYGYTFGSGTRLTVV.

This chain connects TRBV18 to TRBJ1-2, with 9 bases identical to TRBD1. There are 15 residues in the CDR3. Germline loops: CDR1 KGHSH, CDR2 LQKENI. V shed 3 bases, J shed 5 bases, and the junction held 7 bases outside the gene matches. CDR3 in DNA: TGTGCCAGCTCACCCTCCCCGGGACAGGGATATGGCTACACCTTC. This encodes CASSPSPGQGYGYTF.